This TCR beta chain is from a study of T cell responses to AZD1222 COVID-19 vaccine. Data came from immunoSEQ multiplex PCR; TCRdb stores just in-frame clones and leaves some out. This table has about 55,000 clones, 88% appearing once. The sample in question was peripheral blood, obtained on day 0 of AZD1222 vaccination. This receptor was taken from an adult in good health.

CDR3 coding DNA: TGTGCCAGCAGTGACTCTAGCGGAGGAAATGAGCAGTTCTTC. It codes for CASSDSSGGNEQFF. The chain has TRBV6-4 and TRBJ2-1; tentative D call: TRBD2 (6 bases). This CDR3 region has 14 residues. In germline, CDR1 is MRHNA, CDR2 SNTAGT. V lost 0 bases and J lost 7, with 10 bases in between.